Listed here are 3 T cell receptor beta chains from one sample, sequenced in a study of molecular identifiers for immune sequencing clone quantification. A single record per CDR3 protein comes from TCRdb applying MiXCR to the PCR reads. The sample consists of more than 550,000 distinct CDR3 sequences, over 25% of them appearing once. Material for sequencing was naive CD8+ T cells from blood, with Jurkat cell RNA spiked in. As for subset: FACS-sorted CD8+CD4-CCR7+CD45RA+ naive T cells. Receptors originate from a human donor in good health. Some libraries in this study had Jurkat cell RNA spiked in.

The chain recombines TRBV11-2 with TRBJ2-3; D is tentatively TRBD1 or TRBD2 (5 bases each). CDR1 and CDR2 (germline): SGHAT, FQNNGV. Trimming took 2 bases from V and 8 from J, leaving 17 bases between them. The CDR3 totals 15 residues. CDR3 protein: CASSLRGQGDGTQYF. For the CDR3, the DNA is TGTGCCAGCAGCTTACGCGGGCAGGGTGACGGTACGCAGTATTTT.

As for this clonotype: With a much larger clone just one base away, this may be a read error. CDR3 sequence: CASSQKVYNYEQYF. CDR3 in DNA: TGTGCCAGCAGCCAAAAAGTGTACAACTACGAGCAGTACTTC. The V call is TRBV3-1, the J call TRBJ2-7; D is unclear. Germline CDR1 LGHDT, CDR2 YNNKEL (reference sequence). V lost 2 bases and J 3 bases, leaving 11 bases between the germline ends. This CDR3 comprises 14 residues.

In this sample, this clonotype turned up many times. In DNA, the CDR3 is TGTGCCAGCAGTTACCTGAGACAGACCCTGAACACTGAAGCTTTCTTT. It is translated as CASSYLRQTLNTEAFF. The chain couples TRBV28 to TRBJ1-1, with D possibly being TRBD1 (5 bases). CDR3 length equals 16 residues. V lost 4 bases, J lost 0 bases, and 15 bases lay in between. CDR1 and CDR2 from the germline V gene are MDHEN and SYDVKM.